Listed below are T cell receptor beta chains from one sample, sequenced in a study of sequential checkpoint blockade in melanoma. Measured with immunoSEQ multiplex PCR; TCRdb has only the in-frame clones, and not every one. The sample shows almost 20,000 clones, approximately 80% of them seen only once. The input for sequencing was CD8+ T cells sorted from blood (inferred from file names), taken from a patient given nivolumab and ipilimumab in sequence. These receptor sequences come from a human donor with melanoma. CDR3s include the opening cysteine and the closing phenylalanine or tryptophan. Fields, in order: V gene, D gene, clone size, J gene, CDR3 protein, CDR3 DNA. D genes are given only for firm matches. Size values are once, few and many counts, or a class for expanded clones, and some rows have none.

TRBV7-9	NA	once	TRBJ1-4	CASSLDSATNEKLFF	TGTGCCAGCAGCTTGGACAGCGCAACTAATGAAAAACTGTTTTTT
TRBV11-2	TRBD2	NA	TRBJ2-7	CASSLRASGGTLPYEQYF	TGTGCCAGCAGCTTAAGAGCTAGCGGGGGGACTCTCCCCTACGAGCAGTACTTC
TRBV28	NA	NA	TRBJ1-5	CASSPPLRGNQPQHF	TGTGCCAGCAGCCCACCTTTGCGAGGGAATCAGCCCCAGCATTTT
TRBV5-8	NA	NA	TRBJ2-7	CASSRRSYEQYF	TGTGCCAGCAGCCGTCGCTCCTACGAGCAGTACTTC
TRBV27	TRBD1	NA	TRBJ1-1	CASSLAGGYTEAFF	TGTGCCAGCAGTTTAGCAGGGGGTTACACTGAAGCTTTCTTT
TRBV4-3	NA	medium-sized	TRBJ1-1	CASSLLGGRNTEAFF	TGCGCCAGCAGCCTCTTGGGGGGGCGGAACACTGAAGCTTTCTTT
TRBV5-1	TRBD1	NA	TRBJ2-1	CASSIGIRDRELYNEQFF	TGCGCCAGCAGCATAGGGATAAGGGACAGGGAATTATACAATGAGCAGTTCTTC
TRBV28	NA	NA	TRBJ1-2	CASSPRRDKGIYGYTF	TGTGCCAGCAGTCCTCGAAGGGACAAGGGCATCTATGGCTACACCTTC
TRBV7-8	TRBD2	NA	TRBJ2-1	CASSLELAGGTPSSYNEQFF	TGTGCCAGCAGCTTAGAGCTAGCGGGGGGTACCCCTAGCTCCTACAATGAGCAGTTCTTC
TRBV28	TRBD1	NA	TRBJ1-4	CASSLEGTANEKLFF	TGTGCCAGCAGTTTAGAAGGGACAGCCAATGAAAAACTGTTTTTT
TRBV7-2	TRBD2	NA	TRBJ2-3	CASRSTSGGFDTQYF	TGTGCCAGCAGATCGACTAGCGGGGGTTTCGATACGCAGTATTTT
TRBV6-5	TRBD1	NA	TRBJ1-2	CASSYSGDRMYGYTF	TGTGCCAGCAGTTACTCGGGGGACAGAATGTATGGCTACACCTTC
TRBV7-2	TRBD2	NA	TRBJ2-1	CASSSSGTSGGDEQFF	TGTGCCAGCAGCTCCTCCGGGACTAGCGGGGGAGATGAGCAGTTCTTC
TRBV7-3	NA	NA	TRBJ2-3	CASSSPGVDTQYF	TGTGCCAGCAGCTCCCCCGGTGTAGATACGCAGTATTTT
TRBV5-8	TRBD2	NA	TRBJ2-3	CASSLPSGGTDTQYF	TGTGCCAGCAGCTTACCTAGCGGGGGCACAGATACGCAGTATTTT
TRBV7-9	NA	NA	TRBJ2-1	CASSLEGREQFF	TGTGCCAGCAGCTTAGAGGGGCGGGAGCAGTTCTTC
TRBV5-8	NA	once	TRBJ1-5	CASSQRVGLFDNQPQHF	TGCGCCAGCAGCCAAAGGGTGGGACTTTTCGACAATCAGCCCCAGCATTTT
TRBV27	NA	NA	TRBJ2-3	CASRGGPRTDTQYF	TGTGCCAGCAGGGGGGGGCCACGCACAGATACGCAGTATTTT
TRBV14	NA	NA	TRBJ2-7	CASSQDRRGLEQYF	TGTGCCAGCAGCCAGGACAGGAGGGGCCTCGAGCAGTACTTC
TRBV28	NA	few	TRBJ1-1	CASSYSTITGMGTEAFF	TGTGCCAGCAGCTACTCGACTATAACAGGGATGGGCACTGAAGCTTTCTTT
TRBV15	NA	NA	TRBJ1-5	CATNPTGHQGPQHF	TGTGCCACCAACCCAACAGGCCACCAAGGACCCCAGCATTTT
TRBV5-6	NA	NA	TRBJ2-1	CASSPTGGGYNEQFF	TGTGCCAGCAGCCCAACAGGGGGGGGATACAATGAGCAGTTCTTC
TRBV5-5	NA	NA	TRBJ2-7	CASSSPGHSYEQYF	TGTGCCAGCAGCTCACCGGGACATAGCTACGAGCAGTACTTC
TRBV5-6	NA	NA	TRBJ2-1	CASSLVLSGVQFF	TGTGCCAGCAGCTTGGTCTTATCAGGGGTTCAGTTCTTC
TRBV28	TRBD1	NA	TRBJ2-5	CASSNTGQDQETQYF	TGTGCCAGCAGTAACACCGGACAGGACCAAGAGACCCAGTACTTC